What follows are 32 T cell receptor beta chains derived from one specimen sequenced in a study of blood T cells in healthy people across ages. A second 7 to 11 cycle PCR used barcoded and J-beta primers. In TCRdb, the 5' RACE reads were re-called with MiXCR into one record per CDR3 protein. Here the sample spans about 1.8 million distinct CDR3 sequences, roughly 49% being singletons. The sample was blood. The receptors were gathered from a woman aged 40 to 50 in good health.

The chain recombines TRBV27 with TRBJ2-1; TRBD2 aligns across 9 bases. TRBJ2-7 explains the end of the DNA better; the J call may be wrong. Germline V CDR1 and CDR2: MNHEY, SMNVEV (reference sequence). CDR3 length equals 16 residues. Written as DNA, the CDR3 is TGTGCCAGCAGTCCCTCGGGTAGCGGGGGCTACAATGAGCAGTACTTC. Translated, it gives CASSPSGSGGYNEQYF.

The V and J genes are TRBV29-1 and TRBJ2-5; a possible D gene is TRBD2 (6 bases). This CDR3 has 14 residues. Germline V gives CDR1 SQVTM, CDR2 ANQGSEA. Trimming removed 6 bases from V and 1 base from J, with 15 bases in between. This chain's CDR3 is CSVLPRGGQETQYF. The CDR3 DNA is TGCAGCGTCCTACCCCGGGGAGGCCAAGAGACCCAGTACTTC.

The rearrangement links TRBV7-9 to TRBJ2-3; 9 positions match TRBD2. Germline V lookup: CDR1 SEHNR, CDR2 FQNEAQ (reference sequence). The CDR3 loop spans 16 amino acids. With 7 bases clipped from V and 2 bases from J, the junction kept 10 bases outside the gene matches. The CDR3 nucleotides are TGTGCCAGCAACCCCCAGGGCGGGGGGGACACAGATACGCAGTATTTT. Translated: CASNPQGGGDTDTQYF.

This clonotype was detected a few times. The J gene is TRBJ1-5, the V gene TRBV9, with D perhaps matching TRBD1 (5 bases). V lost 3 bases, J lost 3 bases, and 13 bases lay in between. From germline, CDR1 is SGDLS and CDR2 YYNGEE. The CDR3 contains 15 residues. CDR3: CASSEDTGINQPQHF. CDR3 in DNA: TGTGCCAGCAGCGAGGATACAGGAATCAATCAGCCCCAGCATTTT.

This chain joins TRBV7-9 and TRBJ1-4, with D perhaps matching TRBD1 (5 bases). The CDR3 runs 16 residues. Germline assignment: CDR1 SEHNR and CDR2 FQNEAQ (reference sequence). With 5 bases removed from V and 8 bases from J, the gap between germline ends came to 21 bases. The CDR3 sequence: CASSAVGRRRDEKLFF. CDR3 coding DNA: TGTGCCAGCAGCGCGGTGGGCAGGCGTAGGGACGAAAAACTGTTTTTT. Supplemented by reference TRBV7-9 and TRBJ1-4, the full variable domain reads DTGVSQNPRHKITKRGQNVTFRCDPISEHNRLYWYRQTLGQGPEFLTYFQNEAQLEKSRLLSDRFSAERPKGSFSTLEIQRTEQGDSAMYLCASSAVGRRRDEKLFFGSGTQLSVL.

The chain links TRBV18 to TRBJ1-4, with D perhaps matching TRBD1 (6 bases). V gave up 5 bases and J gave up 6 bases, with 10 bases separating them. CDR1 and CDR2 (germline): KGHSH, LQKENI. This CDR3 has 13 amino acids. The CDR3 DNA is TGTGCCAGCTCAGCGGGGGGCGATGAAAAACTGTTTTTT. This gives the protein CASSAGGDEKLFF.

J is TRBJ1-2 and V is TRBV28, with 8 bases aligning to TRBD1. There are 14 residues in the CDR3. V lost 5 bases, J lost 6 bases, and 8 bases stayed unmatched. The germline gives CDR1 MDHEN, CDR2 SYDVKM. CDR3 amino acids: CASSPRQGTHGYTF. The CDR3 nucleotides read TGTGCCAGCAGTCCCAGACAGGGGACCCATGGCTACACCTTC.

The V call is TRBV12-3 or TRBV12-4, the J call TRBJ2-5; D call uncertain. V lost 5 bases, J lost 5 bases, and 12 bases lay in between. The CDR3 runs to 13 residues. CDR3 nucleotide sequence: TGTGCCAGCAGTCCCTGGAACGGGGAGACCCAGTACTTC. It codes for CASSPWNGETQYF.

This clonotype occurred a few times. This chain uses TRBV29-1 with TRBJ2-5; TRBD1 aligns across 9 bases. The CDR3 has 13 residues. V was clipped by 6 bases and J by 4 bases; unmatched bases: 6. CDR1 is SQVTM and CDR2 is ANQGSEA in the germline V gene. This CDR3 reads CSVGDRAVETQYF. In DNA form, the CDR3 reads TGCAGCGTGGGGGACAGGGCGGTAGAGACCCAGTACTTC.

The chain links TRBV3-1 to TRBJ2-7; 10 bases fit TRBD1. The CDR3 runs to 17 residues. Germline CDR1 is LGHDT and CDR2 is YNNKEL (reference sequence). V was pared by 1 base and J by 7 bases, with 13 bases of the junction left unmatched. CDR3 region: CASSQGPGTGVSLEQYF. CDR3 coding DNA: TGTGCCAGCAGCCAAGGCCCTGGGACAGGGGTGTCCTTGGAGCAGTACTTC.

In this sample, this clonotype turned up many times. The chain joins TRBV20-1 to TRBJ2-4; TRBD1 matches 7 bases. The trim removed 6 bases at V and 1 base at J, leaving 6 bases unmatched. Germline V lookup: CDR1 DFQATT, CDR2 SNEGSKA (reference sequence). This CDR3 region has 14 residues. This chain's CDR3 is CSATQGTAKNIQYF. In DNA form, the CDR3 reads TGCAGTGCAACACAGGGGACCGCCAAAAACATTCAGTACTTC.

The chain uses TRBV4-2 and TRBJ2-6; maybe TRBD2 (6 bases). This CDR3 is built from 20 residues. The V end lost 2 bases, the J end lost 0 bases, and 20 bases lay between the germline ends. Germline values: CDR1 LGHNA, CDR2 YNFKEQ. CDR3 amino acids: CASSQRHGGNLGSGANVLTF. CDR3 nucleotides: TGTGCCAGCAGCCAACGGCACGGCGGGAACCTGGGCTCTGGGGCCAACGTCCTGACTTTC.

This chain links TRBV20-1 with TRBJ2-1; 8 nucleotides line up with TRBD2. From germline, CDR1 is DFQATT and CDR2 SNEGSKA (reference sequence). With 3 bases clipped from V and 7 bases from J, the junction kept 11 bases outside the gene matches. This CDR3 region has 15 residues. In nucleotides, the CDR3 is TGCAGTGCTAGTAGAGGCGGGACTAGACGAAATGAGCAGTTCTTC. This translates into CSASRGGTRRNEQFF.

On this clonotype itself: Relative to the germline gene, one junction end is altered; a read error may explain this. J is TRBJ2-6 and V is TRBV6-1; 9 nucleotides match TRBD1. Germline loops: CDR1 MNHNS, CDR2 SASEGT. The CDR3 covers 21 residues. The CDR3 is CASSRFQLPGQGGSGAHVLTF. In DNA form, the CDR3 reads TGTGCCAGCAGCCGGTTCCAGTTACCGGGACAGGGTGGCTCTGGGGCCCACGTCCTGACTTTC.

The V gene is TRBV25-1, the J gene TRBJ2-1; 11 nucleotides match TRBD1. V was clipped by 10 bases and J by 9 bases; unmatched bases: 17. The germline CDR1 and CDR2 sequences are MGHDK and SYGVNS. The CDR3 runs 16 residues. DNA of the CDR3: TGTGCCACCACAATGAACCGGGACAGGGGGATCGGTGAGCAGTTCTTC. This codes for CATTMNRDRGIGEQFF.

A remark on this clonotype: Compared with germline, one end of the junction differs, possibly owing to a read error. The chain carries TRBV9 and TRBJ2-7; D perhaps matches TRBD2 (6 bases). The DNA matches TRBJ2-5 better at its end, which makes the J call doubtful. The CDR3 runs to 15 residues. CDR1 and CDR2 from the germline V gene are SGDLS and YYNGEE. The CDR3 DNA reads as TGTGCCGGCAGCGTATCCGGGACTGACCAAGAGACCCAGTACTTC. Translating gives CAGSVSGTDQETQYF.

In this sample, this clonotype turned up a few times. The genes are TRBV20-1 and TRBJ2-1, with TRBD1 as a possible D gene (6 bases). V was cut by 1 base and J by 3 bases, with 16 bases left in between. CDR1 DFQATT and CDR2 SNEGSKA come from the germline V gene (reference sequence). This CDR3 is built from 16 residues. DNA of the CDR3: TGCAGTGCTAGAGCTCCTGAAAGGGGGTACTACAATGAGCAGTTCTTC. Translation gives CSARAPERGYYNEQFF.

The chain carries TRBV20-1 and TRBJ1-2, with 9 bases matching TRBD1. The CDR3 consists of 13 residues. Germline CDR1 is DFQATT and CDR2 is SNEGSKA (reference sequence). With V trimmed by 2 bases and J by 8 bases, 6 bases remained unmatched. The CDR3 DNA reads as TGCAGTGCTAGAACGGGACAGGGAATCGGCTACACCTTC. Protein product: CSARTGQGIGYTF.

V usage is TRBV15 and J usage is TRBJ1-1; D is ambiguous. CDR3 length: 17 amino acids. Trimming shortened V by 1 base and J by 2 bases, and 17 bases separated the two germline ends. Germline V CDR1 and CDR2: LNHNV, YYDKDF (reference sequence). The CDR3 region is CATSRAKRAALNTEAFF. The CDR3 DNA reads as TGTGCCACCAGCAGAGCGAAGCGGGCAGCTCTCAACACTGAAGCTTTCTTT.

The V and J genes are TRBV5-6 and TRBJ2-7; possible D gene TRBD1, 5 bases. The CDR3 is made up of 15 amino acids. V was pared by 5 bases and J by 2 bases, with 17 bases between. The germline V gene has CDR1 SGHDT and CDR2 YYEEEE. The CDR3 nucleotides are TGTGCCAGCAGGTCCAGGGTCAGGGCGGCCTACGAGCAGTACTTC. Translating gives CASRSRVRAAYEQYF.

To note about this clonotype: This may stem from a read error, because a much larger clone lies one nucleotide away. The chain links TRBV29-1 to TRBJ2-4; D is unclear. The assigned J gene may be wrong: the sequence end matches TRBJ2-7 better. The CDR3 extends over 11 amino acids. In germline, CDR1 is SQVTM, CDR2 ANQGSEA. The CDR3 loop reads CSVGAISEQYF. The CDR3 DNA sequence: TGCAGCGTTGGGGCCATCTCCGAGCAGTACTTC.

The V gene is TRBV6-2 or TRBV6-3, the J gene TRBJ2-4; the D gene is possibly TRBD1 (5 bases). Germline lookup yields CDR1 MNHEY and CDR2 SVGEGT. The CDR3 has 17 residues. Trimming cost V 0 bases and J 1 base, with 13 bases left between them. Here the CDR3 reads CASSYSRARAAKNIQYF. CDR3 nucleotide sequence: TGTGCCAGCAGTTACTCCAGAGCCAGGGCCGCCAAAAACATTCAGTACTTC.

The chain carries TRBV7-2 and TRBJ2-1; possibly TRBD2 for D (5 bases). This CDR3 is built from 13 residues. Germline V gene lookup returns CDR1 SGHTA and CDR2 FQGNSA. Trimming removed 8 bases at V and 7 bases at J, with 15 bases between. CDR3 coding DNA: TGTGCCAGCGCTCTGGAGCTAGCTAATGAGCAGTTCTTC. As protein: CASALELANEQFF.

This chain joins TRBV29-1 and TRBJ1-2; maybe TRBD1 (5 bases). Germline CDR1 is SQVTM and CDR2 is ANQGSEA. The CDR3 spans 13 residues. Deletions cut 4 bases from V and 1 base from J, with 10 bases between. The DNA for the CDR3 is TGCAGCGTTGCTGGCAGGGATAACTATGGCTACACCTTC. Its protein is CSVAGRDNYGYTF. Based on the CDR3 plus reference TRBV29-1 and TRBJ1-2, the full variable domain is SAVISQKPSRDICQRGTSLTIQCQVDSQVTMMFWYRQQPGQSLTLIATANQGSEATYESGFVIDKFPISRPNLTFSTLTVSNMSPEDSSIYLCSVAGRDNYGYTFGSGTRLTVV.

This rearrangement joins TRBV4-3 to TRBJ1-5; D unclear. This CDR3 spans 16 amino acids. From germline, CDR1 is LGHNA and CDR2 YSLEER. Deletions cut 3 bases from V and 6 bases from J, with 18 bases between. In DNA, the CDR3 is TGCGCCAGCAGCCAGGACGGAACAGAAGGGAGTCAGCCCCAGCATTTT. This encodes CASSQDGTEGSQPQHF.

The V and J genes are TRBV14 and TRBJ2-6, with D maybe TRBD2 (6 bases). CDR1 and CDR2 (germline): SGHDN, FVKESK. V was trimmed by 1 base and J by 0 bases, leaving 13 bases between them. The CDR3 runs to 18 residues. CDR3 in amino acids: CASSQAAAGSSGANVLTF. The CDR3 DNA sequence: TGTGCCAGCAGCCAAGCCGCCGCCGGGAGCTCTGGGGCCAACGTCCTGACTTTC.

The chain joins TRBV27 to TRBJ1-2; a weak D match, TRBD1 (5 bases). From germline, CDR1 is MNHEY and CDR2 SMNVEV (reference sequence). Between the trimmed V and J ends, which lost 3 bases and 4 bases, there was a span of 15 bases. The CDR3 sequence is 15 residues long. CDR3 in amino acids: CASSFLGVEGYGYTF. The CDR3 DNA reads TGTGCCAGCAGTTTTTTAGGGGTTGAAGGCTATGGCTACACCTTC.

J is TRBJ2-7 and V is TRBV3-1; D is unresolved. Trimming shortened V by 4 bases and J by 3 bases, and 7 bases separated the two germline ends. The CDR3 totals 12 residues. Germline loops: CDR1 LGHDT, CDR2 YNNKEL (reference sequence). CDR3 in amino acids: CASSRGFYEQYF. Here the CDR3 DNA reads TGTGCCAGCAGCCGGGGTTTCTACGAGCAGTACTTC.

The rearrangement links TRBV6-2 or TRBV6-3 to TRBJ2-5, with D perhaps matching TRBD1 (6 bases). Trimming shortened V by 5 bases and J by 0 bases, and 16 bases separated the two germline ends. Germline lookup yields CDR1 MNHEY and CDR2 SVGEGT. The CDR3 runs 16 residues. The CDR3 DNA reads TGTGCCAGCAGTGGGGCGGACAGAATAAACCAAGAGACCCAGTACTTC. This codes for CASSGADRINQETQYF.

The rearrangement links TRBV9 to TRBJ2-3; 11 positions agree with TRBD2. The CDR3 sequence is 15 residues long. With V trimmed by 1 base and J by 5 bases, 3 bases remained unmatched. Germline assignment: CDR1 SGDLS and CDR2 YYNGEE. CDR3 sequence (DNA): TGTGCCAGCAGCGTAACTAGCGGGGGTGGAGATACGCAGTATTTT. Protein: CASSVTSGGGDTQYF.

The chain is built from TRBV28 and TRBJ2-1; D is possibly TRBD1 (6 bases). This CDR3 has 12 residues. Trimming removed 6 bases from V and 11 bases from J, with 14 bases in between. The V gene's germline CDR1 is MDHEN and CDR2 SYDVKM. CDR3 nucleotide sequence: TGTGCCAGCAGCCCCAGGGGTATTCAGCAGTTCTTC. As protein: CASSPRGIQQFF.

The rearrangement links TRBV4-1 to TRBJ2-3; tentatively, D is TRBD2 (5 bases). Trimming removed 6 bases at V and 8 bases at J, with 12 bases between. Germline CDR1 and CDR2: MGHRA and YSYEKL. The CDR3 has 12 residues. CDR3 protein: CASSLTRGTQYF. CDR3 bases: TGCGCCAGCAGTCTTACCCGGGGTACGCAGTATTTT.